This T cell receptor (beta chain) was captured in a study of cytomegalovirus exposure and HLA in healthy donors. Findings and caveats of the study: While the bulk of TCR sequences proved rare, some public TCRs turned up in many donors. Both high specificity and high sensitivity reportedly marked the classifier's diagnosis of cytomegalovirus status. Cytomegalovirus association was assigned to 150 to 200 TCR beta chains.

The V and J ends lost 0 bases and 4 bases respectively, with 10 bases between them. CDR1 SGHDT and CDR2 YYEEEE come from the germline V gene. The CDR3 has 15 residues. Remarks on this clone: The antigen remains unidentified.

Method: immunoSEQ multiplex PCR; TCRdb's copy keeps in-frame clones and lacks some. Here the sample spans more than 250,000 clones, less than 95% being singletons. Material: PBMCs. The clonotype originates from a young woman in good health and CMV-seronegative. V is TRBV5-6 and J is TRBJ1-4; maybe TRBD1 (5 bases). CDR3 DNA: TGTGCCAGCAGCTTGGGGGGCGCCAGTAATGAAAAACTGTTTTTT. It yields the protein CASSLGGASNEKLFF.